This TCR beta chain emerged from a study of response to subunit inactivated influenza vaccine. Study-wide results and caveats: Authors suggested seasonal influenza vaccinations each recruit few new T cells.

Per germline, CDR1 LGHDT and CDR2 YNNKEL (reference sequence). CDR3 size: 14 residues. The V segment lost 4 bases and the J segment 7 bases; nucleotides outside the gene matches: 8. Comment on this clonotype: What it binds is unknown.

TCRdb analysed the RT-PCR reads with MiXCR anew, one entry per CDR3 protein. The sample has around 320,000 distinct CDR3 sequences, approximately 21% seen once. The TCR was taken from a man between 50 and 75 years old who received an inactivated influenza vaccine. V and J are TRBV3-1 and TRBJ1-2; 8 bases match TRBD1. This material consisted of PBMCs from blood, taken approximately 20 months after vaccination. This CDR3 is CASSRGQGGFGYTF. The CDR3 coding sequence is TGTGCCAGCAGCCGAGGACAGGGAGGGTTTGGCTACACCTTC. The full variable domain, its missing parts supplied by reference TRBV3-1 and TRBJ1-2, is DTAVSQTPKYLVTQMGNDKSIKCEQNLGHDTMYWYKQDSKKFLKIMFSYNNKELIINETVPNRFSPKSPDKAHLNLHINSLELGDSAVYFCASSRGQGGFGYTFGSGTRLTVV.